Following are 11 T cell receptor beta chains from one sample sequenced in a study of Tregs in tolerant kidney transplant recipients. The protocol was immunoSEQ multiplex PCR, while the TCRdb copy is restricted to in-frame clones and leaves out a portion. The sample holds around 33,000 clones. Sample: CD8+ T cells from blood, taken before the transplant. The source of these receptors is a human donor who received a combined kidney and bone marrow transplant.

In regard to this clone: The read stops 3 residues short of the end of the CDR3; the missing end is completed from the germline J gene. The chain couples TRBV29-1 to TRBJ1-4; a weak D match, TRBD1 (5 bases). The CDR3 contains 13 residues. Germline V gene lookup returns CDR1 SQVTM and CDR2 ANQGSEA. The CDR3: CSVEGGVWGELFF. The sequenced part of the CDR3 DNA is TGCAGCGTTGAAGGGGGGGTTTGGGGAGAA.

A word on this clone: The CDR3 goes on 3 residues after the read ends, and that part is filled in from the germline J gene. The chain is built from TRBV5-6 and TRBJ2-7; D call uncertain. The CDR3 totals 14 residues. Trimming removed 1 base from V and 2 bases from J, with 10 bases in between. Germline values: CDR1 SGHDT, CDR2 YYEEEE. Incomplete CDR3 DNA: TGTGCCAGCAGCTTGTTTGCTATCCCCTACGAG. Translating gives CASSLFAIPYE. The full-length CDR3 reads as CASSLFAIPYEQYF.

Note on this clone: The CDR3 end is not reached by the read, which stops 3 residues before it; the germline J gene fills it in. The chain uses TRBV6-2 or TRBV6-3 and TRBJ2-1; D unresolved. The CDR3 is 12 amino acids. V shed 6 bases and J shed 6 bases, with 9 bases lying between them. Germline V gene lookup returns CDR1 MNHEY and CDR2 SVGEGT. The sequenced part of the CDR3 DNA is TGTGCCAGCAGGCTACGGTTCAATGAG. Translating gives CASRLRFNE. The full CDR3 sequence reads CASRLRFNEQFF.

About this clone: The read is 3 residues too short to cover the CDR3 end, so that end is filled in from the germline J gene. V and J are TRBV19 and TRBJ1-1; no definite D call. The CDR3 consists of 13 residues. Per the germline V gene, CDR1 is LNHDA and CDR2 is SQIVND (reference sequence). V lost 1 base, J lost 1 base, and 4 bases lay in between. The part of the CDR3 DNA that was read is TGTGCCAGTAGTATAGGGCAGAACACTGAA. This encodes CASSIGQNTE. The whole CDR3 sequence is CASSIGQNTEAFF.

Details on this clone: The observed sequence ends 3 residues before the CDR3 terminus, with the missing tail filled in from the germline J gene. This chain uses TRBV7-6 with TRBJ2-7; 7 bases line up with TRBD1. The CDR3 is made up of 16 amino acids. CDR1 and CDR2 (germline): SGHVS, FNYEAQ. V trimming: 5 bases; J trimming: 0 bases; junction bases outside the gene matches: 10. Incomplete CDR3 DNA: TGTGCCAGCAGCCGGGAAACAGGGGACAGCTCCTACGAG. As protein: CASSRETGDSSYE. In full, the CDR3 is CASSRETGDSSYEQYF.

The CDR3 DNA, read in part, is TGTGCCAGTAGTATAGGACTAGCCAATGAG. This gives the protein CASSIGLANE. The full CDR3 protein reads CASSIGLANEQFF. The chain carries TRBV19 and TRBJ2-1; 7 nucleotides agree with TRBD2. The sequenced fragment ends 3 residues before the CDR3 boundary, so the rest is inferred from the germline J gene. CDR3 length equals 13 residues. Germline CDR1 LNHDA, CDR2 SQIVND (reference sequence). V shed 1 base and J 6 bases; nucleotides not matched to a gene: 0.

As concerns this clone: From the germline J gene comes the end of the CDR3, since the read stops 3 residues before it. This sample also contains other DNA sequences that code for the same CDR3. V gene TRBV5-1 combines with J gene TRBJ2-1; D perhaps matches TRBD1 (6 bases). The CDR3 spans 15 residues. Germline lookup yields CDR1 SGHRS and CDR2 YFSETQ. V was shortened by 0 bases and J by 4 bases, with 11 bases between the two germline ends. CDR3 bases read: TGCGCCAGCAGCTTGGAACAGGGTGTATACAATGAG. It codes for CASSLEQGVYNE. The CDR3, in full, reads CASSLEQGVYNEQFF.

About this clone: Read sequence stops 3 residues before the CDR3 end, and the germline J gene provides the missing end. This chain links TRBV19 with TRBJ2-5, with D possibly being TRBD1 (5 bases). The V gene's germline CDR1 is LNHDA and CDR2 SQIVND (reference sequence). Trimming removed 1 base from V and 1 base from J, with 10 bases in between. This CDR3 has 15 residues. The part of the CDR3 DNA that was read is TGTGCCAGTAGTATAGGATTCCAGGGCCAAGAGACC. Amino acid sequence: CASSIGFQGQET. The full CDR3 is CASSIGFQGQETQYF.

Turning to this clone: The DNA ends 3 residues before the CDR3 does, and the rest of the CDR3 is filled in from the germline J gene. V gene TRBV13 combines with J gene TRBJ1-1; no clear D. Germline V gene sequence: CDR1 PRHDT, CDR2 FYEKMQ (reference sequence). The CDR3 runs to 14 residues. The V end was cut by 5 bases, the J end by 4 bases, with 14 bases between. The CDR3: CASSTTVEGTEAFF. The CDR3 bases that were read are TGTGCCAGCAGCACGACCGTTGAGGGCACTGAA.

Worth noting for this clone: The read halts 3 residues ahead of the CDR3 end, with the missing end drawn from the germline J gene. This chain joins TRBV5-6 and TRBJ2-1, with 14 bases fitting TRBD2. The CDR3 consists of 15 residues. The V gene's germline CDR1 is SGHDT and CDR2 YYEEEE. Trimming cost V 4 bases and J 6 bases; bases outside gene matches: 3. The part of the CDR3 DNA that was read is TGTGCCAGCAGCGCCGGACTAGCGGGAGGCAATGAG. This codes for CASSAGLAGGNE. In full, the CDR3 reads CASSAGLAGGNEQFF.

Turning to this clone: The CDR3 is cut off 3 residues early in the read; its end comes from the germline J gene. The genes are TRBV5-6 and TRBJ2-1; weak D call: TRBD2 (6 bases). CDR1 is SGHDT and CDR2 is YYEEEE in the germline V gene. The CDR3 loop spans 15 amino acids. The V end was cut by 0 bases, the J end by 8 bases, with 15 bases between. Incomplete CDR3 DNA: TGTGCCAGCAGCTTGGCGACGGGGGTCTCCGATGAG. The encoded protein is CASSLATGVSDE. The whole CDR3 is CASSLATGVSDEQFF.